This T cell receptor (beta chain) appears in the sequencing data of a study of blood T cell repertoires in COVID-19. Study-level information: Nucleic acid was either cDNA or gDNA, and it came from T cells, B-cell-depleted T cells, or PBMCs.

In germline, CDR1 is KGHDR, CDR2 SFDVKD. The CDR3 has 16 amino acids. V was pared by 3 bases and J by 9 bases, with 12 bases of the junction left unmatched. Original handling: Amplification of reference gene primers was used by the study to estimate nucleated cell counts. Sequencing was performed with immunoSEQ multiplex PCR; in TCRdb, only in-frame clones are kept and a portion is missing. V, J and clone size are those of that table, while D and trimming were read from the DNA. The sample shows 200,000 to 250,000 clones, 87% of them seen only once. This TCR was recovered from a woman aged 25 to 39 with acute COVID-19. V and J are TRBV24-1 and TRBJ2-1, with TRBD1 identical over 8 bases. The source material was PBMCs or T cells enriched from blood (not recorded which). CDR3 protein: CATSDPMGQEPSEQFF. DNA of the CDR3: TGTGCCACCAGTGATCCCATGGGACAGGAGCCCAGTGAGCAGTTCTTC.